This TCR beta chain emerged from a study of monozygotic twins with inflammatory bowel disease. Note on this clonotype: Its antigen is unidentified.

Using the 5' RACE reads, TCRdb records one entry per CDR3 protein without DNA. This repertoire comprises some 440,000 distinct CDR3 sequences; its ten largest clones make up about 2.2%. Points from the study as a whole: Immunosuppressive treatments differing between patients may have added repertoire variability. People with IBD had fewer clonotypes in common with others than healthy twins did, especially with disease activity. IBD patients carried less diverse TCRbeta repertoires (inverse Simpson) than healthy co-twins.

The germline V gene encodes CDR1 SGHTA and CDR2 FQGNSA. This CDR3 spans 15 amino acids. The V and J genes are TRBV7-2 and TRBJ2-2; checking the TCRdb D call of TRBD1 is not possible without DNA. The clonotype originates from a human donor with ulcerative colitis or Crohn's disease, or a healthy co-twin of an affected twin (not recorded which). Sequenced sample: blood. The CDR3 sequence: CASTGTPTNTGELFF. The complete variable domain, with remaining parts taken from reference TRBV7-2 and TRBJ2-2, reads GAGVSQSPSNKVTEKGKDVELRCDPISGHTALYWYRQSLGQGLEFLIYFQGNSAPDKSGLPSDRFSAERTGGSVSTLTIQRTQQEDSAVYLCASTGTPTNTGELFFGEGSRLTVL.